One and the same sample provided the 16 T cell receptor beta chains below, sequenced in a study of vaccination effects on CD4 cells after COVID-19 (dated by TCRdb to between 2021 and 2022). Libraries were made using the immunoSEQ multiplex PCR assay. What TCRdb holds here is the immuneACCESS table cut down to in-frame rearrangements. Part of the clones is not present; checked against another copy, under half of the missing clones reflect an unresolved V gene, and the others are unexplained. The sample table lists over 45,000 clones, roughly 70% of them with a count of one. The ten most abundant clones make up about a sixth of the sample. These receptors have no identified antigens. In the ViraFEST assay, PBMC were stimulated with viral peptide pools, and antigen-specific CD4+ T cell clonotypes were then identified by expansion using TCR sequencing. After less than eleven days of culture, CD4+ T cells were isolated with the EasySep CD4+ T cell isolation kit. None of the healthy vaccine recipients had a prior SARS-CoV-2 infection, which was confirmed by nucleocapsid antibody tests that came back negative both before and after vaccination.

Sequenced material: CD4+ T cells from PBMCs cultured with SARS-CoV-2 spike peptides, taken before COVID-19 vaccination. The sample's cell subset or site label is to be understood as: SARS-CoV-2 spike overlapping peptide pool stimulation. The source of these receptors is a human donor who received a COVID-19 vaccine.

In its sample, this clone was seen a few times. This chain connects TRBV15 to TRBJ1-2; TRBD1 agrees at 8 bases. Germline V gene lookup returns CDR1 LNHNV and CDR2 YYDKDF (reference sequence). The CDR3 length is 13 residues. Trimming cost V 3 bases and J 6 bases; bases outside gene matches: 3. CDR3: CATSRDRVDGYTF. In DNA form, the CDR3 reads TGTGCCACCAGCAGGGACAGGGTCGATGGCTACACCTTC.

V is TRBV6-6 and J is TRBJ2-7, with TRBD1 identical over 7 bases. This CDR3 contains 14 residues. V was pared by 6 bases and J by 2 bases, with 7 bases of the junction left unmatched. Germline CDR1 reads MNHNY; CDR2 reads SVGAGI (reference sequence). This CDR3 reads CASRPRQGPYEQYF. CDR3 bases: TGTGCCAGCAGGCCAAGACAGGGCCCCTACGAGCAGTACTTC.

This clone has just a few counts. The chain carries TRBV4-1 and TRBJ2-1; perhaps TRBD1 as D (5 bases). V was shortened by 1 base and J by 3 bases, with 13 bases between the two germline ends. Germline CDR1 and CDR2: MGHRA and YSYEKL. The CDR3 sequence is 16 residues long. In DNA, the CDR3 is TGCGCCAGCAGCCAAGGGCCCAGGGATGTCTACAATGAGCAGTTCTTC. Protein product: CASSQGPRDVYNEQFF.

This clone was observed a single time. The chain employs TRBV6-1 and TRBJ2-1, with D possibly matching TRBD2 (5 bases). Between the trimmed V and J ends, which lost 2 bases and 10 bases, there was a span of 18 bases. From germline, CDR1 is MNHNS and CDR2 SASEGT. This CDR3 spans 15 amino acids. As DNA, the CDR3 is TGTGCCAGCAGTGAAAGTTTTATAAACGGACTCGAGCAGTTCTTC. Encoded protein: CASSESFINGLEQFF.

The chain has TRBV6-6 and TRBJ2-7, with D perhaps matching TRBD1 (6 bases). The germline CDR1 and CDR2 sequences are MNHNY and SVGAGI (reference sequence). V was pared by 5 bases and J by 2 bases, with 13 bases between. This CDR3 contains 14 residues. The CDR3 DNA follows: TGTGCCAGCAGTCCCCAGGGGCGGGCCTACGAGCAGTACTTC. Its translation is CASSPQGRAYEQYF.

The chain combines TRBV19 with TRBJ1-1; D is perhaps TRBD1 (6 bases). Trimming removed 5 bases from V and 11 bases from J, with 18 bases in between. The V gene's germline CDR1 is LNHDA and CDR2 SQIVND (reference sequence). The CDR3 covers 13 residues. The CDR3 reads CASSEYRAPGAFF. As DNA, the CDR3 is TGTGCCAGTAGTGAATACAGGGCGCCGGGGGCTTTCTTT.

This chain's CDR3 is CAISESWTPNTGELFF. The CDR3 DNA reads as TGTGCCATCAGTGAGTCTTGGACACCTAACACCGGGGAGCTGTTTTTT. J is TRBJ2-2 and V is TRBV10-3; a weak D match, TRBD1 (5 bases). The CDR3 is 16 amino acids. Germline V lookup: CDR1 ENHRY, CDR2 SYGVKD. V was pared by 0 bases and J by 2 bases, with 10 bases between.

This clone has just a few counts. V gene TRBV5-1 combines with J gene TRBJ1-1; weak D call: TRBD1 (5 bases). Germline V gene sequence: CDR1 SGHRS, CDR2 YFSETQ. The CDR3 sequence is 14 residues long. V shed 0 bases and J shed 5 bases, with 11 bases lying between them. The chain's CDR3 is CASSLGQRGTEAFF. The DNA for the CDR3 is TGCGCCAGCAGCTTGGGACAACGGGGGACTGAAGCTTTCTTT. Full variable domain (missing parts from reference TRBV5-1 and TRBJ1-1): KAGVTQTPRYLIKTRGQQVTLSCSPISGHRSVSWYQQTPGQGLQFLFEYFSETQRNKGNFPGRFSGRQFSNSRSEMNVSTLELGDSALYLCASSLGQRGTEAFFGQGTRLTVV.

This sequence joins TRBV18 and TRBJ2-7; TRBD2 matches 8 bases. The CDR3 length is 15 residues. V shed 3 bases and J 3 bases; nucleotides not matched to a gene: 7. Germline V gene lookup returns CDR1 KGHSH and CDR2 LQKENI. The CDR3: CASSPTGGGLYEQYF. CDR3 in DNA: TGTGCCAGCTCACCCACGGGAGGGGGACTCTACGAGCAGTACTTC.

V usage is TRBV6-1 and J usage is TRBJ1-2, with 8 bases fitting TRBD1. The V gene's germline CDR1 is MNHNS and CDR2 SASEGT. V gave up 1 base and J gave up 8 bases; unmatched junction bases: 9. This CDR3 spans 15 amino acids. The CDR3 region is CASSEVGQGLYGYTF. Written as DNA, the CDR3 is TGTGCCAGCAGTGAAGTAGGACAGGGTCTATACGGCTACACCTTC.

A few counts support this clone. V is TRBV11-2 and J is TRBJ2-7, with 8 bases matching TRBD1. The junction had 3 bases not matched to a gene; V was cut back by 5 bases and J by 0 bases. The CDR3 consists of 14 residues. The germline V gene has CDR1 SGHAT and CDR2 FQNNGV. The CDR3 loop is CASSGDRSSYEQYF. In nucleotides, the CDR3 is TGTGCCAGCAGCGGGGACAGGTCCTCCTACGAGCAGTACTTC.

The chain carries TRBV9 and TRBJ1-1; 7 bases align to TRBD1. Germline V CDR1 and CDR2: SGDLS, YYNGEE. With V trimmed by 1 base and J by 4 bases, 1 base remained unmatched. This CDR3 is 13 amino acids long. CDR3: CASSVQGGTEAFF. The CDR3 nucleotides read TGTGCCAGCAGCGTACAGGGGGGCACTGAAGCTTTCTTT.

A remark on this clone: At one boundary the junction diverges from the germline segment, which might be a read error. V gene TRBV19 combines with J gene TRBJ2-7, with 9 bases fitting TRBD1. The CDR3 spans 13 residues. From germline, CDR1 is LNHDA and CDR2 SQIVND (reference sequence). The chain's CDR3 is CACSRDRVGEQYF. The CDR3 nucleotides read TGTGCCTGTAGCAGGGACAGGGTCGGGGAGCAGTACTTC.

The rearrangement links TRBV5-6 to TRBJ2-7; 7 nucleotides agree with TRBD1. Germline lookup yields CDR1 SGHDT and CDR2 YYEEEE. The CDR3 is made up of 16 amino acids. The J segment lost 1 base and the V segment lost 2 bases, leaving 9 bases of the junction unmatched. The CDR3 region has the DNA TGTGCCAGCAGCTTCCCACCGGGACAGAGATCCTACGAGCAGTACTTC. It codes for CASSFPPGQRSYEQYF.

V and J are TRBV5-6 and TRBJ1-5; 7 bases fit TRBD1. V trimming: 7 bases; J trimming: 10 bases; junction bases outside the gene matches: 14. The CDR3 covers 14 residues. The germline gives CDR1 SGHDT, CDR2 YYEEEE. The CDR3 reads CASGRGVRGEPQHF. The CDR3 DNA is TGTGCCAGCGGCCGAGGGGTCAGGGGGGAACCCCAGCATTTT.

J is TRBJ2-7 and V is TRBV6-5, with a weak D call TRBD2 (5 bases). The germline V gene encodes CDR1 MNHEY and CDR2 SVGAGI. The ends were cut back, 6 bases at V and 3 bases at J, with 12 bases in the middle. The CDR3 is made up of 13 amino acids. The CDR3 region is CASRPGLNYEQYF. The CDR3 bases are TGTGCCAGCAGACCCGGACTTAACTACGAGCAGTACTTC.